This entry describes one T cell receptor beta chain. Its antigen specificity is not known. This may come from a read error, since a much larger clone is one base off. Distinct nucleotide sequences in the sample also encode this CDR3. This specimen comes from a study of shared clonotypes between healthy human individuals (TCRdb year 2020). Some background on the complete study: A couple of women and a few men aged 18 to 49 years were included in the cohort. For each donor, CD4 naive and CD4 memory were each given three plates, CD8 naive was given two plates, and CD8 memory was given one plate. To estimate repertoire size and how much clonotype sharing occurs between individuals, the study deeply sequenced the blood TCR repertoires of several healthy adults. Different laboratories and diverse techniques were used to prepare libraries and sequence TCR repertoires, to increase sequencing depth and limit assay-specific biases. Leukapheresis yielded between about 0.8 and 9.5 billion PBMCs per donor.

TCR CDR3 regions were amplified from genomic DNA by multiplex PCR using the deep immunoSEQ assay. Extracted genomic DNA from each cell subset was spread evenly across all wells of several immunoSEQ 96-well plates, with each plate serving as a replicate. Each replicate PCR for sorted subsets received 150 to 250 ng genomic DNA, equal to some 32,000 T cell genomes. The purified libraries were quantified using a Qubit 3.0 fluorometer, sized with a Bioanalyzer 2100, and then quantified again using the KAPA Library Quantification kit. Each immunoSEQ 96-well plate was sequenced on its own single-read 150-cycle Illumina NextSeq 550 flow cell. Regarding the original processing steps: The immunoSEQ output contained only junctional sequences without quality scores, so filtering could not match that applied to full-length reads. Sequences were annotated with PyIR, a Python wrapper for IgBLAST v1.9, using IMGT germline references to assign V/J genes and CDR3. Reads with weak V/J assignments (E-value above 1e-6), missing CDR3, stop codons, out-of-frame junctions, or ambiguous translated residues were removed. V3J clonotypes were defined as sequences sharing an identical inferred V gene, J gene, and CDR3 amino acid sequence. To compute the percentage overlap between repertoires, the number of shared unique clonotypes was divided by the size of the smaller repertoire. RTK rarefaction, the Chao1 estimator, and Recon v2.1 estimates of unobserved clonotypes were used to assess repertoire richness. For all TCRbeta clonotypes obtained by the gDNA method from a handful of donors, generation probabilities were computed with OLGA. In its TCRdb copy, this immuneACCESS table keeps in-frame sequences only and misses some clones. Where compared with another copy, unresolved V genes explain less than half of these, and the others have no known cause. V and J calls and clone size are given by that table; D and trimming were obtained from the DNA. Across this sample there are about 2 million clones, with 90% to 95% seen only once. Of the sample, around 0.13% is held by the ten largest clones.

Overall study outcomes, separate from this receptor: Sampling was restricted to blood, and TCR repertoires in tissue are likely to differ from TCR repertoires in blood. The genetic and exposure-history diversity represented was limited by the small number of donors. Estimated clonotype richness was generally larger for naive than for memory subsets. Compared with non-shared clonotypes, clonotypes shared by all four sorted-subset donors had higher generation probabilities. Pairwise subsampling indicated that sequencing depth was expected to affect the degree of clonotype sharing among donors. When several donors were compared, the shared fraction of clonotypes was around 5.1% for naive CD4, approximately 3.3% for naive CD8, more than 2% for memory CD4, and 0.4% for memory CD8. Rarefaction of sorted-subset datasets indicated incomplete sequencing despite the large sequencing depth.

The donors were healthy, HIV-negative adults with no recently reported acute infections or vaccinations. Every donor was a Caucasian adult living in Nashville, Tennessee, USA. CD4+ T cells were enriched by magnetic negative selection, after which naive cells were positively selected on CD45RA and the negative fraction was taken as the memory subset. Blood was collected by leukapheresis, and PBMCs were isolated by Ficoll-Histopaque density gradient centrifugation and then cryopreserved in liquid nitrogen vapor phase. Purity and quantity of every magnetically sorted T cell population were checked by analytical flow cytometry. Genomic DNA was isolated from every sorted fraction and measured by UV absorbance on a Nanodrop 2000c. Its CDR3 holds 11 amino acids, cysteine through phenylalanine. Of all the DNA, just the CDR3 is kept, 33 bases in frame from base 1. Based on the germline V gene (reference sequence), the CDR1 and CDR2 sequences are SEHNR and FQNEAQ. At the junction V is shortened by 5 bases and J by 0 bases, with 2 bases in between.

Sequenced input: naive CD4+ T cells sorted from blood. The cell subset or site label corresponds to: CD45RA+ positively selected. This TCR came from a man aged 18 to 30 in good health. Rearrangement joined TRBV7-9 to TRBJ2-7; too little of a D gene remains to name it. DNA sequence: TGTGCCAGCAGCATCTCCTACGAGCAGTACTTC. Translated, it gives CASSISYEQYF.